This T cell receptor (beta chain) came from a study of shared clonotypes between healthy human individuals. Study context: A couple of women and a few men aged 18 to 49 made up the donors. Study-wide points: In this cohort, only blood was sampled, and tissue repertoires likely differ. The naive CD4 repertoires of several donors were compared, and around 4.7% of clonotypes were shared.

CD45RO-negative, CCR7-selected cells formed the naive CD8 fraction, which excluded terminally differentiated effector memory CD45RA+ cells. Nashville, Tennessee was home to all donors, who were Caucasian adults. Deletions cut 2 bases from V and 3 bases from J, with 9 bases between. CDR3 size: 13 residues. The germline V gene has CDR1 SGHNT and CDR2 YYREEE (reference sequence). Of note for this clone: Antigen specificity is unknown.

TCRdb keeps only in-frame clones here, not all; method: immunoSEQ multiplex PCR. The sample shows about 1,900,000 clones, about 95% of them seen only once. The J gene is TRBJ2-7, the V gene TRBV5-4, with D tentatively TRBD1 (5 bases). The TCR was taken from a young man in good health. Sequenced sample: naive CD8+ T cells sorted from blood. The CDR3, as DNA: TGTGCCAGCAGCTTCCAGGGTGGCTACGAGCAGTACTTC. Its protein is CASSFQGGYEQYF.